This T cell receptor (beta chain) is drawn from a study of metastatic and nonmetastatic thyroid tumors. Patients were all untreated before their thyroid surgery. TCRdb reprocessed the PCR reads via MiXCR. This sample carries around 19,000 clones, roughly 16% of them seen once, and the ten largest clones take under 11%. V was clipped by 5 bases and J by 3 bases; unmatched bases: 1. The CDR3 has 13 residues. CDR1 is SGHTA, CDR2 FQGNSA, per germline. This chain links TRBV7-2 with TRBJ1-3, with 7 bases that match TRBD1. The origin of this receptor is a female donor with papillary thyroid cancer or a benign thyroid nodule (not recorded which). Some clones in this sample may be carry-over from other donors' samples. Sequenced sample: tumor tissue. The CDR3 bases are TGTGCCAGCAGCAGACAGGGTGGAAACACCATATATTTT. Translation gives CASSRQGGNTIYF.